These T cell receptor beta chains were read from a single sample in a study of control samples from healthy donors and cancer patients. Profiling relied on immunoSEQ multiplex PCR, and the TCRdb table lists in-frame clones only, not all of them. The sample includes roughly 100,000 clones, 85% to 90% of them seen just once. Sequenced input: PBMCs. The receptors come from a man between 60 and 70 years old with lung cancer. Each CDR3 is given with its conserved first and last residue. The D gene is left open where the match is weak. Some rows mark clone size as missing; the rest say once, few, many or name a class of expanded clone.

>-|TRBJ2-7|TRBD1|14|TRBV6-5
TGTGCCAGCAGTTACGACTACAGGGGGAACGAGCAGTACTTC
CASSYDYRGNEQYF
>-|TRBJ2-4|-|15|TRBV5-1
TGCGCCAGCAGCTTAGGGGCTATCGCCAAAAACATTCAGTACTTC
CASSLGAIAKNIQYF
>-|TRBJ1-3|TRBD1|16|TRBV7-6
TGTGCCAGCAGCTTAGAGTGGGGACAGGGTGGAAACACCATATATTTT
CASSLEWGQGGNTIYF
>-|TRBJ1-6|-|14|TRBV19
TGTGCCAGTACCCCGGGAGCGCATAATTCACCCCTCCACTTT
CASTPGAHNSPLHF
>-|TRBJ2-2|-|15|TRBV9
TGTGCCAGCACCCTACATATGGACCCGGCCGGGGAGCTGTTTTTT
CASTLHMDPAGELFF
>-|TRBJ1-2|TRBD1|13|TRBV29-1
TGCAGCGATACAGGGGGCCCTAACTATGGCTACACCTTC
CSDTGGPNYGYTF
>-|TRBJ2-1|TRBD2|16|TRBV24-1
TGTGCCACCAGTGATTTCTCTAGCGGGGGTTACAATGAGCAGTTCTTC
CATSDFSSGGYNEQFF
>-|TRBJ2-7|-|14|TRBV5-1
TGCGCCAGCAGCTTGACAGGGAGAAGCTACGAGCAGTACTTC
CASSLTGRSYEQYF
>-|TRBJ2-7|TRBD1|15|TRBV4-1
TGCGCCAGCAGCCAAGTTCAGGGGGCATACGACGAGCAGTACTTC
CASSQVQGAYDEQYF
>many|TRBJ2-3|TRBD2|20|TRBV2
TGTGCCAGCAGTGAAGGTCCGGGCGCGGGGGGGGCCTTGGGAACAGATACGCAGTATTTT
CASSEGPGAGGALGTDTQYF
>once|TRBJ2-4|-|12|TRBV19
TGTGCCAGTGGACGACAAGAAAACATTCAGTACTTC
CASGRQENIQYF
>-|TRBJ2-3|TRBD2|16|TRBV2
TGTGCCAGCAGTGACGGCCAGCGGGGGCGCACAGATACGCAGTATTTT
CASSDGQRGRTDTQYF
>few|TRBJ1-1|-|14|TRBV6-5
TGTGCCAGCAGTTACTCTGGTAAGAACACTGAAGCTTTCTTT
CASSYSGKNTEAFF
>-|TRBJ2-1|-|20|TRBV6-2/TRBV6-3
TGTGCCAGCAGTTACTCGGCGACAGCCATATCATATAGCTCCTACAATGAGCAGTTCTTC
CASSYSATAISYSSYNEQFF
>-|TRBJ2-5|TRBD2|16|TRBV9
TGTGCCAGCAGCGCCTCTGGCGGGGGGGTCCAAGAGACCCAGTACTTC
CASSASGGGVQETQYF
>-|TRBJ2-1|TRBD2|13|TRBV2
TGTGCCAGCATACTAGCGGCATACAATGAGCAGTTCTTC
CASILAAYNEQFF
>-|TRBJ1-5|-|14|TRBV7-2
TGTGCCAGCAGCTTAAGTCAAGGGAATCAGCCCCAGCATTTT
CASSLSQGNQPQHF
>-|TRBJ1-5|TRBD1|15|TRBV18
TGTGCCAGCTCACTGACCGGGACAGGGGCAAAGCCCCAGCATTTT
CASSLTGTGAKPQHF
>-|TRBJ1-3|-|15|TRBV5-5
TGTGCCAGCAGCTTCCAAACAGGGATTGGAAACACCATATATTTT
CASSFQTGIGNTIYF
>few|TRBJ1-1|-|14|TRBV7-8
TGTGCCAGCAGCTTAGACGACAGACTCGGTCAAGCTTTCTTT
CASSLDDRLGQAFF
>once|TRBJ1-1|-|18|TRBV18
TGTGCCAGCTCACCACCGGCCCCGGGACAACTCTTTAACACTGAAGCTTTCTTT
CASSPPAPGQLFNTEAFF
>-|TRBJ2-1|TRBD1|13|TRBV29-1
TGCAGCGCCCTAAGAATCAGGGGGACCGAGCAGTTCTTC
CSALRIRGTEQFF
>-|TRBJ1-4|-|14|TRBV6-1
TGTGCCAGCAGTGAAATGACAGGAGATGAAAAACTGTTTTTT
CASSEMTGDEKLFF
>-|TRBJ1-1|-|16|TRBV6-5
TGTGCCAGCAGTTACTCGGGGGGGCGGAGAAACACTGAAGCTTTCTTT
CASSYSGGRRNTEAFF
>-|TRBJ1-2|TRBD1|14|TRBV4-1
TGCGCCAGCAGCCCCCGGACAGGGAACTATGGCTACACCTTC
CASSPRTGNYGYTF
>-|TRBJ1-1|-|13|TRBV4-1
TGCGCCAGCAGCGACCTGGAGAACACTGAAGCTTTCTTT
CASSDLENTEAFF
>-|TRBJ1-2|TRBD1|16|TRBV6-6
TGTGCCAGCAGTTCCGGCGGGGGACAGGGAATCTATGGCTACACCTTC
CASSSGGGQGIYGYTF
>-|TRBJ2-7|-|12|TRBV27
TGTACCAGCGGGCGGGCCCGCTACGAGCAGTACTTC
CTSGRARYEQYF
>-|TRBJ2-1|TRBD2|16|TRBV9
TGTGCCAGCAGCGTAGGGGTAGCGGGGGGGCTAAATGAGCAGTTCTTC
CASSVGVAGGLNEQFF
>-|TRBJ1-2|-|14|TRBV6-2/TRBV6-3
TGTGCCAGCAGTTACTCGAGGGACCCCAATGGCTACACCTTC
CASSYSRDPNGYTF
>-|TRBJ1-4|TRBD1|15|TRBV15
TGTGCCACCAGCAGAGAAGGGGGCTGGACAGAAAAACTGTTTTTT
CATSREGGWTEKLFF
>once|TRBJ1-2|-|12|TRBV7-9
TGTGCCAGCAGCCCCTACACGGGCGGCTACACCTTC
CASSPYTGGYTF
>-|TRBJ1-5|TRBD1|14|TRBV5-8
TGTGCCAGCAAAGGGGGCAGGGGCAGACAGCCCCAGCATTTT
CASKGGRGRQPQHF
>-|TRBJ1-6|TRBD1|15|TRBV6-5
TGTGCCAGCAGCAGACAGGGAGGGGGTATTTCACCCCTCCACTTT
CASSRQGGGISPLHF
>once|TRBJ2-1|TRBD2|15|TRBV10-2
TGCGCCAGCAGAGATCCGGGACTAGCGCGCAATGAGCAGTTCTTC
CASRDPGLARNEQFF